This T cell receptor beta chain originates from a study of spatial heterogeneity in lung cancer. A distinct unique molecular identifier was carried by each TCR cDNA molecule. TCRdb ran MiXCR on the 5' RACE reads and lists one entry per CDR3 protein. The sample carries roughly 5,100 distinct CDR3 sequences, more than 7.5% recorded once. Whole-study results and caveats: Tumoral mutation counts were tracked by counts of expanded intratumoral alpha and beta TCRs.

CDR1 is SEHNR and CDR2 is FQNEAQ in the germline V gene (reference sequence). This CDR3 spans 14 amino acids. V lost 5 bases and J 3 bases, leaving 12 bases between the germline ends. Described time point: sample taken at primary tumor resection. Donors were roughly 72 untreated early-stage non-small cell lung cancer patients. A remark on this clonotype: The antigen is unknown.

This material consisted of lung tumor tissue, taken at surgery. The origin of this receptor is a female donor with early-stage non-small cell lung cancer. The chain joins TRBV7-9 to TRBJ2-3; TRBD1 might be the D (6 bases). CDR3 residues: CASSLQGETDTQYF. CDR3 nucleotide sequence: TGTGCCAGCAGCCTACAGGGAGAAACAGATACGCAGTATTTT. Full variable domain (outside the CDR3, taken from reference TRBV7-9 and TRBJ2-3): DTGVSQNPRHKITKRGQNVTFRCDPISEHNRLYWYRQTLGQGPEFLTYFQNEAQLEKSRLLSDRFSAERPKGSFSTLEIQRTEQGDSAMYLCASSLQGETDTQYFGPGTRLTVL.